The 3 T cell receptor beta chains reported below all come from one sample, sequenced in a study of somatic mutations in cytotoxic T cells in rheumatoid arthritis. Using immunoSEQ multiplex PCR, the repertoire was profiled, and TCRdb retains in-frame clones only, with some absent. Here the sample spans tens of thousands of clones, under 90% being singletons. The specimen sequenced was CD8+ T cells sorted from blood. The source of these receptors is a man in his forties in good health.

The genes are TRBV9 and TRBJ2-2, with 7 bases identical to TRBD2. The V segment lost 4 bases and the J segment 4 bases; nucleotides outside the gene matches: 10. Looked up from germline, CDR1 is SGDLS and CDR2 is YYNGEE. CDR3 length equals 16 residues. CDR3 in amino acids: CASSPGTKVVTGELFF. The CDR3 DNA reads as TGTGCCAGCAGCCCTGGGACTAAGGTTGTCACCGGGGAGCTGTTTTTT.

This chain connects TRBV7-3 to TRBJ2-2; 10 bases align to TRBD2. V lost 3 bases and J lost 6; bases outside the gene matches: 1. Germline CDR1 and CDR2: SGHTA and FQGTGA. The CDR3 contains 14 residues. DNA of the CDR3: TGTGCCAGCAGCTTGCTAGCGGGAGCCGGGGAGCTGTTTTTT. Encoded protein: CASSLLAGAGELFF. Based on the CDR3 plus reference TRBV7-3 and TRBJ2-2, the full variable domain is GAGVSQTPSNKVTEKGKYVELRCDPISGHTALYWYRQSLGQGPEFLIYFQGTGAADDSGLPNDRFFAVRPEGSVSTLKIQRTERGDSAVYLCASSLLAGAGELFFGEGSRLTVL.

CDR3 sequence: CASSSEYPRAGRDTEAFF. CDR3 DNA sequence: TGTGCCAGCAGCTCCGAATACCCCCGGGCCGGGAGGGACACTGAAGCTTTCTTT. V gene TRBV7-9 combines with J gene TRBJ1-1, with D uncertain. CDR1 and CDR2 (germline): SEHNR, FQNEAQ (reference sequence). V was cut by 4 bases and J by 3 bases, with 24 bases left in between. The CDR3 is 18 amino acids.